The entry that follows covers one TCR beta chain sequence. This clonotype was counted a single time. The antigen it binds to is not known. Base qualities are not provided; no much larger clone lies one nucleotide away. Weak support is all one read offers. From its cysteine to its phenylalanine, the CDR3 spans 14 amino acids. This entry keeps only the CDR3 DNA: 42 bases, framed from base 1. The germline V gene gives CDR1 as MNHEY and CDR2 as SVGAGI. V lost 2 bases and J lost 5 bases; the stretch between them is 13 bases long. What the treatment or condition label conveys for this sample: 10-day PBMC culture with coronavirus spike peptide pools or control peptides (ViraFEST assay). To expand antigen-specific T cells with peptide pools and then pick out the expanded clonotypes through TCR sequencing, the study relied on the ViraFEST assay. The positive SARS-CoV-2 PCR tests of the convalescent patients were dated from March to December 2020, before the Alpha, Beta and Delta variants emerged in the United States. Each well held more than 1.5 million PBMCs cultured in IMDM containing approximately 5% human AB serum and 9 to 10 IU/ml IL-2, with approximately 9.2 ug/ml peptide pools added. Half of the culture medium was replaced with fresh IL-2-containing medium on days 3 and 7. After 10 days of culture, CD4+ T cells were isolated by negative selection using the EasySep CD4+ T cell isolation kit. Ficoll-Paque Plus gradient centrifugation was used to isolate PBMCs from whole blood, and the isolated PBMCs were then either used fresh or cryopreserved at -140C. In general, triplicate wells were set up for every culture condition.

This sample is drawn from a study of vaccination and CD4 T cells after COVID-19 (dated by TCRdb to between 2020 and 2023). Looking at the study overall: Convalescent patients had a positive SARS-CoV-2 result on nasal swab PCR, and of these patients, several had mild disease and one had severe disease. The time from the second vaccine dose to post-vaccine blood sampling had a median of roughly 77 days and ranged from about 14 to 241 days. The spike-specific CD4+ TCR repertoire was compared before and after mRNA vaccination in approximately 9 COVID-19 convalescent patients and a few infection-naive healthy vaccine recipients. In the convalescent cohort there were six males and four females, among whom were two Hispanic individuals, seven Caucasians, two Asians and one multiracial person. Culture stimuli were overlapping spike peptide pools from SARS-CoV-2 and from the common cold coronaviruses HCoV-NL63, HCoV-OC43 and HCoV-229E. Each participant got two doses of either the Pfizer-BioNTech BNT162b2 vaccine (n=8) or the Moderna mRNA-1273 vaccine (n=2). In control cultures, a CEFX viral epitope pool was used as positive control, an HIV-1 Nef peptide pool was used as negative control, or no peptide was added. Post-COVID blood samples were collected from convalescent patients a median of roughly 100 days after diagnosis, with a range of roughly 30 to 161 days. The research as a whole found: Only a relatively small number of convalescent patients were included in the study, and early timepoints following natural infection were not analyzed. An increase in the median number of SARS-CoV-2-reactive clonotypes from 21 after infection to 38 after vaccination was observed, but the change was not found to be significant. In convalescent patients, a median roughly 87% of post-vaccine SARS-CoV-2-reactive clones were detected only after vaccination, and vaccine-specific priming was suggested by this finding. Of the vaccine-specific clones found in convalescent patients, nearly all (304 of 307) were mono-reactive for SARS-CoV-2 spike instead of being cross-reactive with common cold coronaviruses.

Library method: PCR. DNA from cultured CD4+ T cells was subjected to TCR sequencing with the Oncomine TCR Beta short-read assay at the Johns Hopkins FTIC core. Genomic DNA was extracted from the cultured CD4+ T cells with the QIAamp micro DNA kit. The Oncomine TCR Beta libraries from cultured CD4+ T cells were pooled using unique dual indexes and then sequenced on an Illumina iSeq 100. Concerning the study's data processing: Non-productive sequences were filtered out, and CDR3s that did not start with C, did not end with F or W, or were shorter than 7 amino acids were discarded. Antigen-specific clonotypes were identified with the MANAFEST web application by comparing peptide-stimulated wells with reference and other culture wells. To be called positive, a clone needed an FDR below 0.05, an odds ratio above 5, and a productive frequency above 0.1% in at least two of three replicate wells. A clonotype counted as cross-reactive if it showed significant expansion both in the SARS-CoV-2 spike wells and in at least one common cold coronavirus spike condition. Using R version 3.6.1, CDR3 homology was evaluated through Levenshtein distances (stringdist) along with unrooted phylogenetic trees (ape). Starting from the raw public reads, TCRdb applied fastp trimming at Q25, assembled clones with MiXCR and retained in-frame beta chains. Rows matching on CDR3 protein sequence are summarized as one entry with the most common DNA and genes. TCRdb, not the original authors, processed these V and J calls. The sample yields some 8,500 distinct CDR3 sequences; roughly 60% were counted once. The top ten hold roughly a quarter of the sample.

The sequenced sample consisted of CD4+ T cells from blood, cultured in vitro. Recombination linked TRBV6-5 to TRBJ2-7, and TRBD2 may be the D gene, going by 5 matching bases. The clonotype was recovered from a human donor who had recovered from COVID-19. The DNA reads as follows: TGTGCCAGCAGTTACAGAGGGTCGAGGCACGAGCAGTACTTC. This sequence encodes CASSYRGSRHEQYF.